Following are 9 T cell receptor beta chains from one sample sequenced in a study of T cell clonality in common variable immunodeficiency (dated by TCRdb to about 2015). Here is what the overall study found, with its caveats: CVID TCRbeta sequences reportedly showed fewer deletions and N-nucleotide insertions and lacked highly modified clones with 13 or more V deletions.

Their specific antigens are unknown. Library preparation used the immunoSEQ multiplex PCR assay. TCRdb re-hosts the immuneACCESS table, in-frame sequences only. Its copies lack some clones; in the studies checked, an unresolved V gene accounts for under half of them, and the cause for the rest is not known. The sample table on file contains several thousand clones. Jointly, the top ten make up about 3.7% of the sample. The specimen was peripheral blood mononuclear cells. The origin of the receptors is a human donor with common variable immunodeficiency.

For this clone: The read terminates 3 residues ahead of where the CDR3 ends, so the germline J gene completes it. The V gene is TRBV19, the J gene TRBJ2-7; TRBD1 aligns across 8 bases. The J segment lost 3 bases and the V segment lost 5 bases, leaving 3 bases of the junction unmatched. Germline CDR1 is LNHDA and CDR2 is SQIVND (reference sequence). This CDR3 has 13 residues. The CDR3 loop reads CASSQDRDYEQYF. Incomplete CDR3 DNA: TGTGCCAGTAGTCAGGACAGGGACTACGAG.

As regards this clone: Sequencing ends 3 residues short of the CDR3 end; the germline J gene provides the rest. This sequence joins TRBV18 and TRBJ1-5; D perhaps matches TRBD1 (5 bases). V lost 3 bases and J lost 2, with 8 bases in between. In germline, CDR1 is KGHSH, CDR2 LQKENI. This CDR3 region has 14 residues. The CDR3 sequence: CASSPAGGNQPQHF. The covered CDR3 bases are TGTGCCAGCTCACCTGCGGGGGGCAATCAGCCC.

A word on this clone: The read ends 3 residues shy of where the CDR3 ends; the end is completed using the germline J gene. This chain joins TRBV7-2 and TRBJ2-5; 7 bases fit TRBD2. CDR3 length: 15 amino acids. The germline gives CDR1 SGHTA, CDR2 FQGNSA. Trimming removed 5 bases from V and 2 bases from J; junction bases left unmatched: 8. This CDR3 is CASSPSGAWQETQYF. CDR3 DNA (partial): TGTGCCAGCAGCCCTAGCGGCGCCTGGCAAGAGACC.

Comments on this clone: One end of the junction fails to match germline, which may point to a read error. The read ends 3 residues shy of where the CDR3 ends; the end is completed using the germline J gene. The genes are TRBV7-9 and TRBJ2-7; D is unclear. The CDR3 is 14 amino acids. Germline-derived CDR1 and CDR2 are SEHNR and FQNEAQ (reference sequence). The CDR3 loop reads CSSSSVRVSNEQYF. CDR3 DNA (partial): TGTTCCAGCAGCTCGGTCCGAGTGTCCAACGAG.

Judged by frequency, this clone is medium-sized. The CDR3 extends 3 residues past the end of the read, so its final part is completed from the germline J gene. This chain joins TRBV6-2 or TRBV6-3 and TRBJ1-2; D perhaps matches TRBD1 (6 bases). Trimming removed 1 base at V and 4 bases at J, with 13 bases between. This CDR3 contains 15 residues. The germline V gene has CDR1 MNHEY and CDR2 SVGEGT. The covered CDR3 bases are TGTGCCAGCAGTTACTTGACAGGCTCCTCCTATGGC. Encoded protein: CASSYLTGSSYG. The CDR3 reads in full as CASSYLTGSSYGYTF.

As regards this clone: The read terminates 3 residues before the CDR3 end, so the remaining end is supplied by the germline J gene. This chain links TRBV2 with TRBJ1-2; D is unclear. CDR3 length equals 14 residues. Trimming removed 2 bases at V and 3 bases at J, with 10 bases between. Germline V gives CDR1 SNHLY, CDR2 FYNNEI. The CDR3: CASSESGFDYGYTF. The covered CDR3 bases are TGTGCCAGCAGTGAATCCGGTTTCGACTATGGC.

CDR3 bases read: TGTGCCAGCAGCTCTACACAGGCTAACTATGGC. Protein: CASSSTQANYG. The whole CDR3 protein is CASSSTQANYGYTF. The chain uses TRBV7-2 and TRBJ1-2; maybe TRBD1 (5 bases). The CDR3 end falls 3 residues outside the read, so it is completed with the germline J gene. The CDR3 has 14 amino acids. Trimming stripped 4 bases from V and 0 bases from J, with 9 bases between. Per the germline V gene, CDR1 is SGHTA and CDR2 is FQGNSA.

Details on this clone: Sequencing ends 3 residues short of the CDR3 end; the germline J gene provides the rest. The chain combines TRBV5-1 with TRBJ1-1; perhaps TRBD1 as D (6 bases). V was shortened by 0 bases and J by 1 base, with 22 bases between the two germline ends. Germline V CDR1 and CDR2: SGHRS, YFSETQ. The CDR3 is 19 amino acids. The CDR3 DNA, read in part, is TGCGCCAGCAGCTTGGTTGGGGTTGACGCCGCGACAGGGAACACTGAA. Its translation is CASSLVGVDAATGNTE. Given in full, the CDR3 is CASSLVGVDAATGNTEAFF.

Concerning this clone itself: The CDR3 end falls 3 residues outside the read, so it is completed with the germline J gene. The chain joins TRBV6-1 to TRBJ1-5, with TRBD1 matching 9 bases. The V and J ends lost 4 bases and 4 bases, in that order; junction bases with no gene match: 2. This CDR3 is built from 14 residues. Germline lookup yields CDR1 MNHNS and CDR2 SASEGT. The DNA read from the CDR3 is TGTGCCAGCAGTGGGGGACAGGGTAATCAGCCC. Translation gives CASSGGQGNQP. The whole CDR3 sequence reads CASSGGQGNQPQHF.